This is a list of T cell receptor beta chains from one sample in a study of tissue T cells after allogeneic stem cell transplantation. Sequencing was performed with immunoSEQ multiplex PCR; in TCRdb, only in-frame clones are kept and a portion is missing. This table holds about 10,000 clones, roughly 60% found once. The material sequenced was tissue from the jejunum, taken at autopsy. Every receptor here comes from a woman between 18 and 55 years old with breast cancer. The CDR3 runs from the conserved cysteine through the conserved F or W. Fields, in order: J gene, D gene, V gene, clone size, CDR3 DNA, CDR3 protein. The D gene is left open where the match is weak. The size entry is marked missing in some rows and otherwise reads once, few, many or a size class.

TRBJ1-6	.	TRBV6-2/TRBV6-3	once	TGTGCCAGCAGTTACTCGATGCGGGAGAGGTCCCTAAATTCACCCCTCCACTTT	CASSYSMRERSLNSPLHF
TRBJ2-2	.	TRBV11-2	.	TGTGCCAGCAGCTTATACAGAGAGAACACCGGGGAGCTGTTTTTT	CASSLYRENTGELFF
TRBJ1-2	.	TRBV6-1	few	TGTGCCAGCAGTGAATACGGCTATGGCTACACCTTC	CASSEYGYGYTF
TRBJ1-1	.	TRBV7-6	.	TGTGCCAGCACGCGGGAACAGAGAGGCACTGAAGCTTTCTTT	CASTREQRGTEAFF
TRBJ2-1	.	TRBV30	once	TGTGCCTGGGGTGGGGGGACTGAGCAGTTCTTC	CAWGGGTEQFF
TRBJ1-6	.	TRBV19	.	TGTGCCAGTAGCGGACAGCCTCAGGGAGGTTCACCCCTCCACTTT	CASSGQPQGGSPLHF
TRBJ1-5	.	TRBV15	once	TGTGCCACCAGCAGAGATAATCAGCCCCAGCATTTT	CATSRDNQPQHF
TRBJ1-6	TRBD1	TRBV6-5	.	TGTGCCAGCACCAGGACAGGCCTAAATTCACCCCTCCACTTT	CASTRTGLNSPLHF
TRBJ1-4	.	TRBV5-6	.	TGTGCCAGCAGCGACGGTGTGGGTACTAATGAAAAACTGTTTTTT	CASSDGVGTNEKLFF
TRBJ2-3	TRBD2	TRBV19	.	TGTGCCAGTAGTAAGCGACTAGCGGGAGAGCCAGATACGCAGTATTTT	CASSKRLAGEPDTQYF
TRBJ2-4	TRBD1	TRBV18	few	TGTGCCAGCTCACCACCGCTTCAGGGGGAAATTCAGTACTTC	CASSPPLQGEIQYF
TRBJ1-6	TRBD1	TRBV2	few	TGTGCCAGCAGTGAGCAGGGGGCCTATTCACCCCTCCACTTT	CASSEQGAYSPLHF
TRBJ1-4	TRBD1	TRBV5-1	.	TGCGCCAGCAGCTTCGGACAGGGAGGCGAAAAACTGTTTTTT	CASSFGQGGEKLFF
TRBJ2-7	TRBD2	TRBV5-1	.	TGCGCCAGCAGCCAAAACCGCGGGGGGGCGTACGAGCAGTACTTC	CASSQNRGGAYEQYF
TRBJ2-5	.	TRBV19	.	TGTGCCAGCGGGGCAGGGCCACACGAGACCCAGTACTTC	CASGAGPHETQYF
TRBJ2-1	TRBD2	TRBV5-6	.	TGTGCCAGCAGCTTCAGCGGGGGGTCCTACAATGAGCAGTTCTTC	CASSFSGGSYNEQFF
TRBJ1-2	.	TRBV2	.	TGTGCCAGCAGCCCCACACGGGGCTGGGCTTCGGCTGGCTACACCTTC	CASSPTRGWASAGYTF
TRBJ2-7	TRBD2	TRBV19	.	TGTGCCAGTAGTATAAAGAACCGGGAGGGCTACGAGCAGTACTTC	CASSIKNREGYEQYF
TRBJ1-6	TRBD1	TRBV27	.	TGTGCCAGCAGTCCGGGACAGGGGGAATCACCCCTCCACTTT	CASSPGQGESPLHF
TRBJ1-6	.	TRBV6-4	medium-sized	TGTGCCAGCAGTGTGGGGCTCTATAATTCACCCCTCCACTTT	CASSVGLYNSPLHF
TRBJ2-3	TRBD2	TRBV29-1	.	TGCAGCGTTGATAGCGGGGGCACAGATACGCAGTATTTT	CSVDSGGTDTQYF
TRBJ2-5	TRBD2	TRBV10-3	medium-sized	TGTGCCATCAGTGTGTCTAGCGGGGCCCAAGAGACCCAGTACTTC	CAISVSSGAQETQYF
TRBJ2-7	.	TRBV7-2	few	TGTGCCAGCAGCTTAGAGGTTAACCGCGAGCAGTACTTC	CASSLEVNREQYF
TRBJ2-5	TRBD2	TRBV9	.	TGTGCCAGCAGCGTAGGATCCCTAGCGGGGGATGGAGAGACCCAGTACTTC	CASSVGSLAGDGETQYF
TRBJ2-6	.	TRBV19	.	TGTGCCAGCGGACAGATGGCCACTGGGGCCAACGTCCTGACTTTC	CASGQMATGANVLTF
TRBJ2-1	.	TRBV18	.	TGTGCCAGCTCCCAACTCACCAAGATTTCCTACAATGAGCAGTTCTTC	CASSQLTKISYNEQFF
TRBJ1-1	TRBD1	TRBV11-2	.	TGTGCCAGCAGCTTAGACAGGGGGCATGAAGCTTTCTTT	CASSLDRGHEAFF
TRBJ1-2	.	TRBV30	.	TGTGCCTGCTCCCGGGGTGGGGGACTGAGACTAGGCTATGGCTACACCTTC	CACSRGGGLRLGYGYTF
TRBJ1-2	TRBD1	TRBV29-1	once	TGCAGCGTTGCTAGGGGGCAGGATGGCTACACCTTC	CSVARGQDGYTF
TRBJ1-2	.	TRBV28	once	TGTGCCAGCAGTTTTTCGTTCGGAGATCTTAACTATGGCTACACCTTC	CASSFSFGDLNYGYTF
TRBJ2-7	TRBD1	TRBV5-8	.	TGTGCCAGCAGACCCGGGACAGGCCACCGCGAGCAGTACTTC	CASRPGTGHREQYF
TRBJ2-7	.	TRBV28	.	TGTGCCAGCGGCTCCTCTGGGGAAGTCTACGAGCAGTACTTC	CASGSSGEVYEQYF
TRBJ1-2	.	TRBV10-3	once	TGTGCCATCAGTGAGTCGGGAAGCTATGGCTACACCTTC	CAISESGSYGYTF
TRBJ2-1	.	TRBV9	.	TGTGCCAGCAGCGGAGCCCGGGGAACAGATTACAATGAGCAGTTCTTC	CASSGARGTDYNEQFF
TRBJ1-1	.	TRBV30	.	TGTGCCTGGAGTGTGTTGCAGGGAAACACTGAAGCTTTCTTT	CAWSVLQGNTEAFF
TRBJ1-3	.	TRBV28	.	TGTGCCAATCCGACAGAAGGGTGGGGAAACACCATATATTTT	CANPTEGWGNTIYF
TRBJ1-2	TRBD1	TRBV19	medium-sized	TGTGCCAGTAGCCCCGGGACAGTTGGCTACACCTTC	CASSPGTVGYTF
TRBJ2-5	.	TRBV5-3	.	TGTGCCAGAAGCCTTCCGGGACACTCGTACCAAGAGACCCAGTACTTC	CARSLPGHSYQETQYF
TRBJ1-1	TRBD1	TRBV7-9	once	TGTGCCAGCAGCCGTTACAGGGGGGGCACTGAAGCTTTCTTT	CASSRYRGGTEAFF
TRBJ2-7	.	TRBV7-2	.	TGTGCCAGCAGCTTATCTAGAACCTCCTACGAGCAGTACTTC	CASSLSRTSYEQYF
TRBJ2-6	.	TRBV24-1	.	TGTGCCACCGCAGAGCCTGGGGCCAACGTCCTGACTTTC	CATAEPGANVLTF
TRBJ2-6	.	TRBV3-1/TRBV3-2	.	TGTGCCAGTGCTAGATCAGGGGTCAACGTCCTGACTTTC	CASARSGVNVLTF
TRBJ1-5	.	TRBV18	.	TGTGCCAGCTCCCCTGGTGGGGGGAATCAGCCCCAGCATTTT	CASSPGGGNQPQHF
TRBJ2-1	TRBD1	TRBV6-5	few	TGTGCCAGCAGAGGGACAGGGGTTAGGAATGAGCAGTTCTTC	CASRGTGVRNEQFF
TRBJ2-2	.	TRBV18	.	TGTGCCAGCTCACCCGAAACGGGAGGGGAGCTGTTTTTT	CASSPETGGELFF
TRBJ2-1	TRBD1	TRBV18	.	TGTGCCAGCTCACCACCGAACACAGGGGACAATGAGCAGTTCTTC	CASSPPNTGDNEQFF
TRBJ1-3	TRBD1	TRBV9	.	TGTGCCAGCAGCGCCCGACAGGGGGTCGCAGCTGGAAACACCATATATTTT	CASSARQGVAAGNTIYF
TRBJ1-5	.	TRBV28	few	TGTGCCAGCAGTAGGACAGTTAATCAGCCCCAGCATTTT	CASSRTVNQPQHF
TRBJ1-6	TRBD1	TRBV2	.	TGTGCCAGCAGTGGACAGGGGGCCTCTCGTAATTCACCCCTCCACTTT	CASSGQGASRNSPLHF
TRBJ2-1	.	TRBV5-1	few	TGCGCCAGCAGCTTAGGGGGACCACTCAACAATGAGCAGTTCTTC	CASSLGGPLNNEQFF
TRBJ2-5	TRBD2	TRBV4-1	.	TGCGCCAGCTCTATCGGGACTAGCGGGGGGGAACAAGAGACCCAGTACTTC	CASSIGTSGGEQETQYF
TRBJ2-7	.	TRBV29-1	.	TGCAGCGTGGTTGGCCGCTCCTACGAGCAGTACTTC	CSVVGRSYEQYF
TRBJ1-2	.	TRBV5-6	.	TGTGCCAGCAGCTTGGGACAGGTTCCGTACTATGGCTACACCTTC	CASSLGQVPYYGYTF
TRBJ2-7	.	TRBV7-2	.	TGTGCCAGCAGCTTAGCCTCCCGGTCAAAAGTTTCCTACTACGAGCAGTACTTC	CASSLASRSKVSYYEQYF
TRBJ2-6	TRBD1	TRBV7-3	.	TGTGCCAGCAGCTTAAAGGGACAGGGGGCGACTGGGGCCAACGTCCTGACTTTC	CASSLKGQGATGANVLTF